Here is one T cell receptor (beta chain) with its context. The target of this receptor is not known. It has no much larger one-base neighbor in the sample; base qualities were not kept. The method behind the library was the immunoSEQ multiplex PCR assay. Adaptive Biotechnologies carried out high-throughput TCR-beta CDR3 sequencing of genomic DNA for most patients. The study's processing was this. Adaptive's ImmunoSEQ software was the source of the TCR sequencing data for 18 patients, while a few other patients were processed with MiXCR and VDJtools. CDR3 nucleotide sequences shared by donor and recipient were removed because the origin of these sequences could not be assigned. At least 2-fold expansion over unstimulated cells and a minimum CFSE-low frequency of 0.002% (template counts) or 0.001% (read counts) were required for clones to be classified as alloreactive. Clones were considered mappable if detected in sequenced pre-transplant spleen, lymph node, or MLR CFSE-low populations of the donor or recipient. The cumulative frequency of alloreactive clones was calculated as a percentage of all sequences, weighted by copy number. Held by TCRdb, this immuneACCESS table contains in-frame sequences only and omits some clones. Under half of the omission traces to an unresolved V gene where checked; the cause of the rest is unknown. V and J calls plus clone size are reproduced from that table; the DNA served to infer D and trimming. For this sample the table gives roughly 56,000 clones, of which approximately 89% were detected only once. Clones ranked in the top ten supply under 3% of the sample.

This specimen belongs to a study of graft-versus-host responses after intestinal transplantation (dated by TCRdb to about 2021). Regarding the research as a whole: Multivisceral, liver-intestinal, or isolated intestinal transplants were received by the recipients. Anti-thymocyte globulin induction was given to all recipients, followed by maintenance tacrolimus and steroids for approximately three years. After intestinal transplantation, graft-versus-host and host-versus-graft alloreactive T cell clones in the graft, circulation and bone marrow were tracked using bulk TCR-beta CDR3 sequencing. To identify alloreactive clones, pre-transplant mixed lymphocyte reaction products were sequenced and then compared with unstimulated pre-transplant donor and recipient T cells. The cohort enrolled about two dozen intestinal transplant recipients, one of whom was a retransplant, and a few patients without pretransplant specimens were excluded. A peak of at least 4% donor T cells among recipient peripheral blood mononuclear cells was the definition used for donor T cell macrochimerism. Samples from a few later patients were sequenced in-house on an Illumina MiSeq with MiXCR processing rather than by the commercial service.

Beyond this particular receptor, the publication reports: Early after transplant, declines in HvG clones were associated with peak levels of circulating GvH clones. GvH clones were detected in recipient bone marrow, and some of these GvH clones were observed earlier in ileal mucosa or blood, consistent with an intestinal mucosal origin. The relatively low number and heterogeneity of intestinal transplant patients limited the conclusions. In the allografts of patients with donor T cell macrochimerism, GvH to HvG T cell clonal ratios were high.

Blood samples were collected up to 4 times in the first month after transplant and then at least monthly when available. V is clipped by 0 bases and J by 4 bases, and the sequence between their germline boundaries is 3 bases long. The germline V gene sets CDR1 to SGHRS and CDR2 to YFSETQ. The CDR3 covers 12 residues, taking in both the cysteine and the phenylalanine. The read is trimmed to its CDR3 DNA, 36 bases read in frame from base 1. Sequenced material: PBMCs, taken around 120 days after intestinal transplantation. This receptor was obtained from a human patient who received an intestinal transplant, so some T cells may come from the graft donor. Here the chain combines TRBV5-1 and TRBJ2-3, with an unclear D gene assignment. The CDR3 region: CASSLGADTQYF. The DNA reads TGCGCCAGCAGCTTGGGGGCAGATACGCAGTATTTT.